These T cell receptor beta chains were read from a single sample in a study of cytomegalovirus exposure and HLA in healthy donors. Data came from immunoSEQ multiplex PCR; TCRdb stores just in-frame clones and leaves some out. The profile shows about 150,000 clones, over 70% of them singletons. The source material was PBMCs. The receptors originated from a woman aged 45 to 65 in good health and CMV-seropositive. Each CDR3 is given with its conserved first and last residue. Each record gives: V gene, J gene, clone size, D gene, CDR3 protein, CDR3 DNA. The D gene is left open where the match is weak. Clone size is shown for a subset of rows, as once, few, many or a class of expanded clone.

TRBV4-3	TRBJ1-1	NA	TRBD1	CASSQEYPGQGRMNTEAFF	TGCGCCAGCAGCCAAGAGTATCCGGGACAGGGGCGGATGAACACTGAAGCTTTCTTT
TRBV7-9	TRBJ1-1	NA	TRBD1	CASSLAGTGETGAFF	TGTGCCAGCAGCTTAGCGGGGACAGGGGAGACCGGAGCTTTCTTT
TRBV4-1	TRBJ1-1	NA	TRBD1	CASSLQGEGTEAFF	TGCGCCAGCAGCCTACAGGGGGAGGGTACTGAAGCTTTCTTT
TRBV7-2	TRBJ1-1	NA	NA	CASSLIGRSFF	TGTGCCAGCAGCTTAATTGGCAGGTCTTTCTTT
TRBV29-1	TRBJ1-2	NA	NA	CSVERGNYGYTF	TGCAGCGTCGAACGGGGGAACTATGGCTACACCTTC
TRBV13	TRBJ1-1	few	TRBD1	CASSLQGLGTEAFF	TGTGCCAGCAGCCTACAGGGGTTGGGAACTGAAGCTTTCTTT
TRBV29-1	TRBJ2-5	once	TRBD1	CSVPVVQGAPLGQETQYF	TGCAGCGTCCCGGTGGTACAGGGGGCTCCTCTCGGCCAAGAGACCCAGTACTTC
TRBV19	TRBJ1-4	NA	TRBD1	CASSIGQGGEKLFF	TGTGCCAGTAGTATTGGACAGGGGGGTGAAAAACTGTTTTTT
TRBV10-3	TRBJ1-2	NA	NA	CAISEGGGRYGYTF	TGTGCCATCAGTGAGGGGGGGGGCCGGTATGGCTACACCTTC
TRBV27	TRBJ2-3	few	TRBD1	CASSSQGARSDTQYF	TGTGCCAGCAGTTCACAGGGGGCAAGGTCCGATACGCAGTATTTT
TRBV30	TRBJ1-5	NA	NA	CAWGVGSDQPQHF	TGTGCCTGGGGGGTGGGGAGCGATCAGCCCCAGCATTTT
TRBV29-1	TRBJ2-5	few	TRBD2	CSVVGTSGGEETQYF	TGCAGCGTGGTTGGGACTAGCGGGGGGGAAGAGACCCAGTACTTC
TRBV27	TRBJ2-4	NA	NA	CASSISAPFLESVSKNIQYF	TGTGCCAGCAGTATCTCTGCCCCCTTTCTGGAGTCGGTTTCCAAAAACATTCAGTACTTC
TRBV13	TRBJ1-1	NA	NA	CASSYLGGNTEAFF	TGTGCCAGCAGTTACCTCGGGGGAAACACTGAAGCTTTCTTT
TRBV7-9	TRBJ2-1	NA	TRBD2	CSLLRGTSGGNEQFF	TGTTCCCTCTTACGGGGGACTAGCGGGGGGAATGAGCAGTTCTTC
TRBV5-1	TRBJ2-3	NA	TRBD2	CASSFTSGATDTQYF	TGCGCCAGCAGCTTTACTAGCGGGGCCACAGATACGCAGTATTTT
TRBV5-1	TRBJ2-7	NA	NA	CASSPRQASYEQYF	TGCGCCAGCAGCCCGAGACAGGCGTCCTACGAGCAGTACTTC
TRBV7-2	TRBJ2-3	NA	NA	CASSLAGGRTDTQYF	TGTGCCAGCAGCTTAGCGGGGGGGCGAACAGATACGCAGTATTTT
TRBV30	TRBJ1-5	NA	TRBD1	CAWSRGQGKLQPQHF	TGTGCCTGGAGCCGAGGACAGGGAAAACTGCAGCCCCAGCATTTT
TRBV7-2	TRBJ2-7	NA	NA	CASSLDPGNYEQYF	TGTGCCAGCAGCTTAGACCCAGGAAACTACGAGCAGTACTTC
TRBV9	TRBJ2-1	NA	TRBD2	CASSVAPLAGGYNEQFF	TGTGCCAGCAGCGTAGCCCCACTAGCGGGGGGTTACAATGAGCAGTTCTTC
TRBV6-6	TRBJ2-7	many	TRBD2	CASSSTSNEQYF	TGTGCCAGCAGTTCGACTAGCAACGAGCAGTACTTC
TRBV6-5	TRBJ2-3	few	NA	CASRSGWGTDTQYF	TGTGCCAGCAGGAGCGGTTGGGGCACAGATACGCAGTATTTT
TRBV7-9	TRBJ1-1	NA	NA	CASSSPSPEAFF	TGTGCCAGCAGCTCGCCAAGCCCCGAAGCTTTCTTT
TRBV19	TRBJ2-1	NA	TRBD1	CASQSRDRAYNEQFF	TGTGCCAGCCAATCCCGGGACAGGGCATACAATGAGCAGTTCTTC
TRBV6-6	TRBJ1-1	NA	NA	CASSYPSEATEAFF	TGTGCCAGCAGTTACCCTTCCGAAGCCACTGAAGCTTTCTTT
TRBV6-1	TRBJ1-5	NA	NA	CASSEASLGVLGNQPQHF	TGTGCCAGCAGTGAAGCGTCATTGGGCGTCCTGGGCAATCAGCCCCAGCATTTT
TRBV4-1	TRBJ2-6	NA	TRBD1	CASSQTGGRSGANVLTF	TGCGCCAGCAGCCAAACAGGGGGCCGCTCTGGGGCCAACGTCCTGACTTTC
TRBV9	TRBJ2-3	few	TRBD2	CASSVGSGGRYTDTQYF	TGTGCCAGCAGCGTAGGATCGGGGGGACGATACACAGATACGCAGTATTTT
TRBV15	TRBJ2-7	NA	NA	CATSSQTFGQYF	TGTGCCACCAGCAGCCAAACCTTCGGTCAGTACTTC
TRBV19	TRBJ1-3	NA	NA	CASRLSPRNSGNTIYF	TGTGCCAGTAGACTATCCCCCCGAAACTCTGGAAACACCATATATTTT
TRBV18	TRBJ2-7	NA	NA	CASSPILDEYEQYF	TGTGCCAGCTCACCTATACTAGATGAGTACGAGCAGTACTTC
TRBV9	TRBJ1-2	few	TRBD1	CASSVNPGQGANGYTF	TGTGCCAGCAGCGTGAACCCGGGACAGGGGGCTAATGGCTACACCTTC
TRBV18	TRBJ2-5	NA	TRBD2	CASSPIAGVMETQYF	TGTGCCAGCTCACCAATAGCGGGAGTTATGGAGACCCAGTACTTC
TRBV7-6	TRBJ1-1	NA	TRBD1	CASSFGQGEAFF	TGTGCCAGCAGCTTTGGACAGGGCGAAGCTTTCTTT
TRBV21-1	TRBJ1-2	NA	NA	CASSKGPGRLCEDYYGYTF	TGTGCCAGCAGCAAAGGGCCCGGGAGGCTATGCGAGGATTATTATGGCTACACCTTC
TRBV7-9	TRBJ2-2	few	NA	CASSQEAGLGSGELFF	TGTGCCAGCAGCCAAGAGGCAGGGCTTGGCTCCGGGGAGCTGTTTTTT
TRBV5-1	TRBJ1-1	NA	TRBD1	CASSLAGTGGGYTEAFF	TGCGCCAGCAGCTTGGCCGGGACAGGTGGAGGGTACACTGAAGCTTTCTTT
TRBV7-2	TRBJ2-3	NA	NA	CASSPTGTSTDTQYF	TGTGCCAGCAGCCCAACCGGGACTAGCACAGATACGCAGTATTTT
TRBV6-5	TRBJ2-5	few	NA	CASSRQGSQYF	TGTGCCAGCAGCCGCCAGGGGTCCCAGTACTTC
TRBV15	TRBJ1-1	NA	NA	CATSRVRGTEAFF	TGTGCCACCAGCAGAGTCAGGGGCACTGAAGCTTTCTTT